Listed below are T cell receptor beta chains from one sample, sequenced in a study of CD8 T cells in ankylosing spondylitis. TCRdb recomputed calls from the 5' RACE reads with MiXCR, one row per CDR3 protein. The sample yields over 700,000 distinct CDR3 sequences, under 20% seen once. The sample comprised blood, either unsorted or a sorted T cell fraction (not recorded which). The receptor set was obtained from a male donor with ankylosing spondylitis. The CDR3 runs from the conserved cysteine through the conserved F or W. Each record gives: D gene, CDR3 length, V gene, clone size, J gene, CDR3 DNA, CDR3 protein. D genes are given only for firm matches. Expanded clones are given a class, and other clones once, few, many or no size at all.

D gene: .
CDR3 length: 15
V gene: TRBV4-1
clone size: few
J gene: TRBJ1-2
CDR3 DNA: TGCGCCAGCAGCCAAGTTGGCCTTAGCATCTATGGCTACACCTTC
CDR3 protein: CASSQVGLSIYGYTF

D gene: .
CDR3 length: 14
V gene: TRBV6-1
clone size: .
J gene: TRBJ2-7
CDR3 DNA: TGTGCCAGCACCCCCTGGGCAGGGATGAACGAGCAGTACTTC
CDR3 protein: CASTPWAGMNEQYF

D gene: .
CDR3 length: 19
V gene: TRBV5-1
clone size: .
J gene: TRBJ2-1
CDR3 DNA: TGCGCCAGCAGCTTTGTTACAGGGGGGGGTAGCGGATCAGAGAATGAGCAGTTCTTC
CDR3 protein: CASSFVTGGGSGSENEQFF

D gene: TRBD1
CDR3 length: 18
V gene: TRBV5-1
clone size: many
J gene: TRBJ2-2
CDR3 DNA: TGCGCCAGCAGCCTAGAGGGGGCTACTAGACTCGGCACCGGGGAGCTGTTTTTT
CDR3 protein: CASSLEGATRLGTGELFF

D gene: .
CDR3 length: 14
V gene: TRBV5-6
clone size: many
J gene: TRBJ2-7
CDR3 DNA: TGTGCCAGCAGCTTGGCTAGCGCCTCCTACGAGCAGTACTTC
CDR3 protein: CASSLASASYEQYF

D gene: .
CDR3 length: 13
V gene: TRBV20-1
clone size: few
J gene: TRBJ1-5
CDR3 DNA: TGCAGTGCCACCAGGGACTCCAATCAGCCCCAGCATTTT
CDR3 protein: CSATRDSNQPQHF

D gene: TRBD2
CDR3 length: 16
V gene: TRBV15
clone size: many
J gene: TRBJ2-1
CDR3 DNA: TGTGCCACCAGCACCCGAGCGGGAGTCTCCTACAATGAGCAGTTCTTC
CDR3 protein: CATSTRAGVSYNEQFF

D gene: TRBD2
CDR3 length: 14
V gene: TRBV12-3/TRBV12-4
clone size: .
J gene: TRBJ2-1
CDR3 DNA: TGTGCCAGCAGCAAAATGACGGGGGGGAATGAGCAGTTCTTC
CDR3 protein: CASSKMTGGNEQFF

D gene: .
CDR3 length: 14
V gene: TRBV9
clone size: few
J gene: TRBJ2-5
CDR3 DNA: TGTGCCAGCAGCGTAGTGGGCAGCGAAGAGACCCAGTACTTC
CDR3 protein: CASSVVGSEETQYF

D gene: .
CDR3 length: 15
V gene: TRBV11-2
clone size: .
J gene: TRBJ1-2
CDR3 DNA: TGTGCCAGCAGCTTAGAACCTCAGCCGTCCTATGGCTACACCTTC
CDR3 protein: CASSLEPQPSYGYTF

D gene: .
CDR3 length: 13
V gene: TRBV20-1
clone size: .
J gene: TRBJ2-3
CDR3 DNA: TGCAGGGCAGTAGGGGGGCTGGCAGATACGCAGTATTTT
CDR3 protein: CRAVGGLADTQYF

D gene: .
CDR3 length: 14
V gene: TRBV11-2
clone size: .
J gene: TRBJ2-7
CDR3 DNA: TGTGCCAGCAGCTTAGATGGAGGGCTGGACGAGCAGTACTTC
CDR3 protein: CASSLDGGLDEQYF

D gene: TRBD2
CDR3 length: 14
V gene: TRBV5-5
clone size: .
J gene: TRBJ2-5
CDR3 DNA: TGTGCCAGCAGCGTGGGGGGGGTTGAAGAGACCCAGTACTTC
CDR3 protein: CASSVGGVEETQYF

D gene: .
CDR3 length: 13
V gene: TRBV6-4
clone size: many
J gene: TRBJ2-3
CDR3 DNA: TGTGCCAGCAGTGGGGACAGCACAGATACGCAGTATTTT
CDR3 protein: CASSGDSTDTQYF

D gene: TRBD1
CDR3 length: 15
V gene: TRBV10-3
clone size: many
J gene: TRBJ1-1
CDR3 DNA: TGTGCCATCAGTGACCTGGGGACAGGCCACGTGAGGGCTTTCTTT
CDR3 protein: CAISDLGTGHVRAFF

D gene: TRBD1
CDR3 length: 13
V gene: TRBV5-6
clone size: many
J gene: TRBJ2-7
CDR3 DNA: TGTGCCAGCAGCCCCGACAGGGGTTACGAGCAGTACTTC
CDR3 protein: CASSPDRGYEQYF

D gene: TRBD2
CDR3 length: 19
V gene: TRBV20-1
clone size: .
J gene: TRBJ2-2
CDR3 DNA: TGCAGTGCTAGAGAGGGACTAGCGGGAGGGCCTAGGTTTGCCGGGGAGCTGTTTTTT
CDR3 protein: CSAREGLAGGPRFAGELFF

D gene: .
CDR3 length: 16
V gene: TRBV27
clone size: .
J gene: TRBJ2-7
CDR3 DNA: TGTGCCAGCAGTCCCCTAGGTGCGGGGGCTTCCTACGAGCAGTACTTC
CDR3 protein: CASSPLGAGASYEQYF

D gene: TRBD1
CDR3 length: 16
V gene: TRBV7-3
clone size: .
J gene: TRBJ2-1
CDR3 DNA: TGTGCCAGCAGCTTATCGGGGACAGGGAACTACAATGAGCAGTTCTTC
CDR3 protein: CASSLSGTGNYNEQFF

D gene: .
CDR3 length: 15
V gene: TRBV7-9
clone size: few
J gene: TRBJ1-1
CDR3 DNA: TGTGCCAGCAGCTTACTGTCGCCTTTGAACACTGAAGCTTTCTTT
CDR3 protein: CASSLLSPLNTEAFF

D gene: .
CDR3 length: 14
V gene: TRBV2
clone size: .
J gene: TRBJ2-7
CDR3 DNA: TGTGCCAGCACTAATGGCTGGAACTCCTACGAGCAGTACTTC
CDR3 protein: CASTNGWNSYEQYF

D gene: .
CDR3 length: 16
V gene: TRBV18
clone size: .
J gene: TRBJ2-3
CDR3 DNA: TGTGCCAGCTCACCGCCCGGGACTAGACAGGGAGATACGCAGTATTTT
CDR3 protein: CASSPPGTRQGDTQYF

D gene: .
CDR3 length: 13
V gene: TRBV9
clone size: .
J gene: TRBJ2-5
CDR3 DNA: TGTGCCAGCAGCGTAGGTGGGGCGGGGACCCAGTACTTC
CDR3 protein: CASSVGGAGTQYF

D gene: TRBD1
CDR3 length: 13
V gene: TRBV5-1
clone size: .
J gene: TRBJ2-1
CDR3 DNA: TGCGCCAGCAGCCCCGGGACAGGGTTTTATCGGTTCTTC
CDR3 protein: CASSPGTGFYRFF

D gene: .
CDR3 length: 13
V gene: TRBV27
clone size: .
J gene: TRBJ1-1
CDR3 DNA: TGTGCCAGCAGACCCGGGACATGGATCGAGGCTTTCTTT
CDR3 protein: CASRPGTWIEAFF

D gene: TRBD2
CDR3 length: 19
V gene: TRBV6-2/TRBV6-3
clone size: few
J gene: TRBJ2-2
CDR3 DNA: TGTGCCAGCAGCCCCCTCGGACTAGCGGGAGAGTCAAGATACGGGGAGCTGTTTTTT
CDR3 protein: CASSPLGLAGESRYGELFF

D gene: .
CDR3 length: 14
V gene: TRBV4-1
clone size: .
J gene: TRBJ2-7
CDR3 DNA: TGCGCCAGCAGCCAAGAATCAGCCACCTACGAGCAGTACTTC
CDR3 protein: CASSQESATYEQYF

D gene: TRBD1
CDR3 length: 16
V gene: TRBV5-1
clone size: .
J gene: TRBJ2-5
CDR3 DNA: TGCGCCAGCAGCTCACGGCTAGACAGGGACCAAGAGACCCAGTACTTC
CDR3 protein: CASSSRLDRDQETQYF

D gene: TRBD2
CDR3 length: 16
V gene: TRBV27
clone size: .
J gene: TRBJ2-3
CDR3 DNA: TGTGCCAGCAGCCCCCCCGCGGGAGGGAGCACAGATACGCAGTATTTT
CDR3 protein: CASSPPAGGSTDTQYF

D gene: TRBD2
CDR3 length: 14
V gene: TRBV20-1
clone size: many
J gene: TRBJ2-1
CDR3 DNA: TGCAGTGCTACTATGGGACTAGCGCGTAATGAGCAGTTCTTC
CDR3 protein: CSATMGLARNEQFF

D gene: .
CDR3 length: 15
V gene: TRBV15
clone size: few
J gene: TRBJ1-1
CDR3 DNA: TGTGCCACCAGCAGAGATGACAGGCGTGACGCTGAAGCTTTCTTT
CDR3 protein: CATSRDDRRDAEAFF

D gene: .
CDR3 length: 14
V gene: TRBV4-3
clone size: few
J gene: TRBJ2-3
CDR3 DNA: TGCGCCAGCAGCCCCTCTTACAGCACAGATACGCAGTATTTT
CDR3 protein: CASSPSYSTDTQYF

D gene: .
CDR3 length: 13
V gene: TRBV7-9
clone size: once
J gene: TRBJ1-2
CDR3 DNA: TGTGCCAGCAGCTTACGTCCCCCTGAAGGCTACACCTTC
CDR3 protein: CASSLRPPEGYTF

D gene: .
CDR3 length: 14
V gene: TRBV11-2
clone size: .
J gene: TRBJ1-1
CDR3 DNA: TGTGCCAGCAGCTCAACAGGGCCGGGGACTGAAGCTTTCTTT
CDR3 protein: CASSSTGPGTEAFF

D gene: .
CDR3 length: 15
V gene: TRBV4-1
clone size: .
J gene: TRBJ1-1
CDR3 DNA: TGCGCCAGCAGCCGCGGAGGGGTAGGGAACACTGAAGCTTTCTTT
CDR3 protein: CASSRGGVGNTEAFF

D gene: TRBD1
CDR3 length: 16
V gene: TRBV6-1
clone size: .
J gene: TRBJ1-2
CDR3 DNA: TGTGCCAGCAGTGATACACGCAGGGGGCCCCCCTATGGCTACACCTTC
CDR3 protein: CASSDTRRGPPYGYTF

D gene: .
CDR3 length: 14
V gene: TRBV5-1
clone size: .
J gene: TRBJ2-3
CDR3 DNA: TGCGCCAGCAGCCCACGGGGTTGGGCAGATACGCAGTATTTT
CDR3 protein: CASSPRGWADTQYF

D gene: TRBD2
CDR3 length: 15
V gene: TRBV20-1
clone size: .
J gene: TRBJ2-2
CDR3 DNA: TGCAGTGCCAAACCCCCCGGGACTAGCACCGGGGAGCTGTTTTTT
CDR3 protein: CSAKPPGTSTGELFF

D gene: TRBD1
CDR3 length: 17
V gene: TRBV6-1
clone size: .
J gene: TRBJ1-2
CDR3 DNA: TGTGCCAGCAGTCCCCGGGGCCGACAGGGGGTCGACTATGGCTACACCTTC
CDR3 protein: CASSPRGRQGVDYGYTF

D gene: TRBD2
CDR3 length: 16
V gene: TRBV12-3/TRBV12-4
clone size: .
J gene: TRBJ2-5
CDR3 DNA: TGTGCCAGCAGTCCCAGGACTAGCCCTACAAGAGAGTCCCAGTACTTC
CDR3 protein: CASSPRTSPTRESQYF

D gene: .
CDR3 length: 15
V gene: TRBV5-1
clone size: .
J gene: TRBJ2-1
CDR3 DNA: TGCGCCAGCAGCTTGTTGGTCCTAGCCGTGAATGAGCAGTTCTTC
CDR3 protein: CASSLLVLAVNEQFF

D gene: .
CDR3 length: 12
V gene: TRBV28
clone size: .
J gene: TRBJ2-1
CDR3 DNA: TGTGCCAGCAGGCGGGCGTGGGATGAGCAGTTCTTC
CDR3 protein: CASRRAWDEQFF

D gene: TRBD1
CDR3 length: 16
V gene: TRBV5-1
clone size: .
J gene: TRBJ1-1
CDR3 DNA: TGCGCCAGCAGCCCAATCGTACAGGGGGGGAACACTGAAGCTTTCTTT
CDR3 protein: CASSPIVQGGNTEAFF

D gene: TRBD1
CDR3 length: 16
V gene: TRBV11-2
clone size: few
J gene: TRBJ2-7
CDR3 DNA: TGTGCCAGCAGCTTAGTTGCGGACAGGTTGGCGTACGAGCAGTACTTC
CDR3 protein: CASSLVADRLAYEQYF

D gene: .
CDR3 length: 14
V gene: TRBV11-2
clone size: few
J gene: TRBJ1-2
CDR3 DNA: TGTGCCAGCAGCTCGCCCAACCCAGGGTATGGCTACACCTTC
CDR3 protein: CASSSPNPGYGYTF

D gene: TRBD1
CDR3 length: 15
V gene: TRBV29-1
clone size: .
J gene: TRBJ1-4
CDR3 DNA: TGCAGCGTTGAAGTGAGGGGACAGAAAAATGAAAAACTGTTTTTT
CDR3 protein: CSVEVRGQKNEKLFF

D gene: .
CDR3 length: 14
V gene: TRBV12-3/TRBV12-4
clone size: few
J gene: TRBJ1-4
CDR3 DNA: TGTGCCAGCAGTCCAGGGCCTCCAGAGGAAAAACTGTTTTTT
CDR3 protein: CASSPGPPEEKLFF

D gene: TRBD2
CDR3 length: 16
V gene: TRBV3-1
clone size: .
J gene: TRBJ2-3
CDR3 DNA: TGTGCCAGCAGCCAAGATGCGGGGGGGCCGTTAGATACGCAGTATTTT
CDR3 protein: CASSQDAGGPLDTQYF

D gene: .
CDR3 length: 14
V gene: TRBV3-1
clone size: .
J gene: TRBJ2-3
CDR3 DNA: TGTGCCAGCAGCCAAGTTCCAGTCCCAGATACGCAGTATTTT
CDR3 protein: CASSQVPVPDTQYF

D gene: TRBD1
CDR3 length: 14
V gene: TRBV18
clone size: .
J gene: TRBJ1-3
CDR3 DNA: TGTGCCAGCTCAGCGGGGACAGGCGGAAACACCATATATTTT
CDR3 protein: CASSAGTGGNTIYF

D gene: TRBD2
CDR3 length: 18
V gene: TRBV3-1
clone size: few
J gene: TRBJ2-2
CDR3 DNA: TGTGCCAGCAGCCAAGGGCATAGCGGGGGTTCGAACACCGGGGAGCTGTTTTTT
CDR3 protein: CASSQGHSGGSNTGELFF

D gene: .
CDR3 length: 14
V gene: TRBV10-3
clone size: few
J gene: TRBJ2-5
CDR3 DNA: TGTGCCATCAGTGGCAAACTGCAGGAAGAGACCCAGTACTTC
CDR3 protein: CAISGKLQEETQYF

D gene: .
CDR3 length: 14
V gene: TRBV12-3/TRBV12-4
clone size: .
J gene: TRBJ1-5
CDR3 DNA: TGTGCCAGCATGGAAGGAACTAGCAATCAGCCCCAGCATTTT
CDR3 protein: CASMEGTSNQPQHF

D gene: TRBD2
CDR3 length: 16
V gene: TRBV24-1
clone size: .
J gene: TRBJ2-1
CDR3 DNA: TGTGCCACCAGTGACACACTAGCGGGAGCCTACAATGAGCAGTTCTTC
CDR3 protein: CATSDTLAGAYNEQFF

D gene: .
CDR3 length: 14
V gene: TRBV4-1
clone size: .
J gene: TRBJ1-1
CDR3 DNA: TGCGCCAGCAGCCCCACCCCCCATCTCACTGAAGCTTTCTTT
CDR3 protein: CASSPTPHLTEAFF